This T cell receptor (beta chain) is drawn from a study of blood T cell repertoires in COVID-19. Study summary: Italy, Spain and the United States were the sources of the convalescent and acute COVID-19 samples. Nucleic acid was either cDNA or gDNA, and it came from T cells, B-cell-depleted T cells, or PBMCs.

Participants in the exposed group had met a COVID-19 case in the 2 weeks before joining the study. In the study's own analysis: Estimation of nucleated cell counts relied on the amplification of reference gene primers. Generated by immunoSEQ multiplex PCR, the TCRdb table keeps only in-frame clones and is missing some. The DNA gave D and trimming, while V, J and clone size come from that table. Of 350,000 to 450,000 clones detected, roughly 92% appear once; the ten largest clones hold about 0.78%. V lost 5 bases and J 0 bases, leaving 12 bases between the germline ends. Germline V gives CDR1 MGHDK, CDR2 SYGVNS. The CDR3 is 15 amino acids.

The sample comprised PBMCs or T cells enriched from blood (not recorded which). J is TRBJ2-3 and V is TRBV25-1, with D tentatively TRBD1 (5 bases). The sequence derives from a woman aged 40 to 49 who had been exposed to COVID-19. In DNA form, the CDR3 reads TGTGCCAGCAGTCCACCGACAGCTAGCACAGATACGCAGTATTTT. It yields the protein CASSPPTASTDTQYF.